These 12 T cell receptor beta chains share one sample of origin, sequenced in a study of blood T cell repertoires in COVID-19. Assay: immunoSEQ multiplex PCR; the TCRdb copy retains only in-frame clones and omits some. The table shows almost 400,000 clones, with 87% occurring only once. Sequencing used peripheral blood. These receptors were obtained from a woman in her sixties or seventies with COVID-19, enrolled during active disease.

V usage is TRBV6-5 and J usage is TRBJ2-4; tentative D call: TRBD1 (5 bases). Germline V CDR1 and CDR2: MNHEY, SVGAGI. Trimming cost V 4 bases and J 3 bases, with 16 bases left between them. This CDR3 contains 16 residues. The CDR3 sequence: CASSSPGRQGKNIQYF. The CDR3 DNA reads TGTGCCAGCAGTTCCCCCGGACGGCAGGGCAAAAACATTCAGTACTTC.

V gene TRBV11-2 combines with J gene TRBJ1-6; no reliable D call. The CDR3 is made up of 14 amino acids. Germline CDR1 is SGHAT and CDR2 is FQNNGV. The V end was cut by 1 base, the J end by 11 bases, with 12 bases between. The CDR3 bases are TGTGCCAGCAGCTTAGTAGGGAGTATGGCACCCCTCCACTTT. It translates to CASSLVGSMAPLHF.

The genes are TRBV3-1 (or the pseudogene TRBV3-2) and TRBJ2-1; no clear D gene. This CDR3 is 13 amino acids long. Trimming stripped 0 bases from V and 6 bases from J, with 6 bases between. Germline-derived CDR1 and CDR2 are LGHDT and YNNKEL (reference sequence). The CDR3 loop reads CASSQDSTNEQFF. DNA for the CDR3: TGTGCCAGCAGCCAAGATAGCACCAATGAGCAGTTCTTC.

CDR3 loop: CASSTSWTGGNYGYTF. The CDR3 DNA sequence: TGTGCCAGCAGCACCTCGTGGACAGGGGGAAACTATGGCTACACCTTC. The rearrangement links TRBV9 to TRBJ1-2; 10 bases map to TRBD1. V lost 4 bases and J lost 2; bases outside the gene matches: 8. Germline V CDR1 and CDR2: SGDLS, YYNGEE. The CDR3 is made up of 16 amino acids.

The rearrangement joins TRBV7-3 to TRBJ2-5, with D perhaps TRBD2 (5 bases). Germline assignment: CDR1 SGHTA and CDR2 FQGTGA. This CDR3 has 14 amino acids. The germline V and J ends were trimmed by 0 bases and 4 bases, with 9 bases remaining between them. The CDR3 region is CASSLTGSGETQYF. CDR3 nucleotide sequence: TGTGCCAGCAGCTTAACAGGGAGCGGAGAGACCCAGTACTTC.

A note on this clone: The junction departs from germline at one end; a sequencing error may be responsible. V gene TRBV6-2 or TRBV6-3 combines with J gene TRBJ1-5; no clear D. This CDR3 is built from 16 residues. The V gene's germline CDR1 is MNHEY and CDR2 SVGEGT. In DNA, the CDR3 is TGTGCCAGCAGTAACTCAGAGGGAAGTAGCAATCAGCCCCAGCATTTT. Translated: CASSNSEGSSNQPQHF.

The rearrangement links TRBV6-5 to TRBJ1-1, with D uncertain. The CDR3 loop spans 14 amino acids. The V gene's germline CDR1 is MNHEY and CDR2 SVGAGI. V dropped 8 bases and J dropped 0 bases, with 13 bases sitting between them. Written as DNA, the CDR3 is TGTGCCAGCCTTACGGGATACATGAACACTGAAGCTTTCTTT. It specifies CASLTGYMNTEAFF.

V gene TRBV2 combines with J gene TRBJ1-5, with 8 bases identical to TRBD1. The germline V gene encodes CDR1 SNHLY and CDR2 FYNNEI. The CDR3 spans 14 residues. The trim removed 6 bases at V and 7 bases at J, leaving 8 bases unmatched. In nucleotides, the CDR3 is TGTGCCAGCAGGCCAGGGGGCTCAGGGCAGCCCCAGCATTTT. It translates to CASRPGGSGQPQHF.

This chain joins TRBV24-1 and TRBJ2-3; D is possibly TRBD2 (6 bases). This CDR3 has 13 residues. The germline V gene has CDR1 KGHDR and CDR2 SFDVKD. The ends were cut back, 3 bases at V and 6 bases at J, with 9 bases in the middle. CDR3 in DNA: TGTGCCACCAGTGATCATGGGAGGGATACGCAGTATTTT. This gives the protein CATSDHGRDTQYF.

J is TRBJ1-1 and V is TRBV27, with 10 bases lining up with TRBD1. CDR3 size: 15 residues. Germline CDR1 and CDR2: MNHEY and SMNVEV (reference sequence). V dropped 6 bases and J dropped 4; count of bases not matched to a gene: 8. The DNA of the CDR3 is TGTGCCAGCAGGCGGGACAGGGGAGTTGGCACTGAAGCTTTCTTT. This codes for CASRRDRGVGTEAFF.

This clone was recorded only once. The chain uses TRBV2 and TRBJ2-1, with D possibly TRBD1 on 5 matching bases. Germline CDR1 SNHLY, CDR2 FYNNEI. V lost 1 base to trimming and J lost 4 bases, with 14 bases between them. The CDR3 length is 16 residues. For the CDR3, the DNA is TGTGCCAGCAGTGAAGGGACATGGTTCACGTACAATGAGCAGTTCTTC. This sequence encodes CASSEGTWFTYNEQFF.

The table lists this clone with many counts. CDR3 DNA: TGTGCCAGCAGTTTAAGGACAGGGGACACCGGGGAGCTGTTTTTT. Protein sequence: CASSLRTGDTGELFF. J is TRBJ2-2 and V is TRBV6-6; TRBD1 matches 9 bases. The V segment lost 4 bases and the J segment 3 bases; nucleotides outside the gene matches: 3. Germline CDR1 MNHNY, CDR2 SVGAGI (reference sequence). The CDR3 length is 15 residues.